The 5 T cell receptor beta chains in this list originate from one sample, sequenced in a study of blood T cell repertoires in COVID-19. Clones were sequenced by immunoSEQ multiplex PCR, and TCRdb holds only the in-frame ones, with some missing. The table records roughly 70,000 clones, around 89% of them present only once. The sample taken for sequencing was peripheral blood. Receptor source: a woman aged 70-85 years with acute or convalescent COVID-19.

Only a few counts were recorded for this clone. The V gene is TRBV6-5, the J gene TRBJ1-2; 10 nucleotides line up with TRBD1. The CDR3 is 15 amino acids. Trimming at V came to 6 bases and at J to 4 bases, leaving 8 bases not matched to a gene. Germline-derived CDR1 and CDR2 are MNHEY and SVGAGI. In DNA form, the CDR3 reads TGTGCCAGCAGAGATCGGGACAGGGGATCCTATGGCTACACCTTC. Translated: CASRDRDRGSYGYTF.

This chain connects TRBV27 to TRBJ1-5; no clear D. The germline V and J ends were trimmed by 5 bases and 0 bases, with 5 bases remaining between them. The CDR3 spans 13 residues. Germline CDR1 and CDR2: MNHEY and SMNVEV (reference sequence). For the CDR3, the DNA is TGTGCCAGCAGTCAGAATAGCAATCAGCCCCAGCATTTT. Its translation is CASSQNSNQPQHF.

This rearrangement joins TRBV3-1 (or the pseudogene TRBV3-2) to TRBJ2-7, with D unresolved. Trimming took 2 bases from V and 2 from J, leaving 7 bases between them. In germline, CDR1 is LGHDT, CDR2 YNNKEL (reference sequence). The CDR3 extends over 13 amino acids. CDR3 DNA: TGTGCCAGCAGCCAACACGGTACCTACGAGCAGTACTTC. Its translation: CASSQHGTYEQYF.

The V and J genes are TRBV24-1 and TRBJ2-3; D not resolved. Germline values: CDR1 KGHDR, CDR2 SFDVKD. Trimming removed 5 bases from V and 2 bases from J, with 19 bases in between. CDR3 length: 17 amino acids. This chain's CDR3 is CATSGATERDYTDTQYF. Here the CDR3 DNA reads TGTGCCACCAGTGGTGCCACGGAGCGAGATTACACAGATACGCAGTATTTT.

The gene calls are TRBV24-1 and TRBJ2-2; 9 bases fit TRBD1. The CDR3 runs 14 residues. Trimming took 9 bases from V and 3 from J; bases not matched to a gene: 4. In germline, CDR1 is KGHDR, CDR2 SFDVKD. The CDR3 DNA follows: TGTGCCACCCGGGACAGGGTCGACACCGGGGAGCTGTTTTTT. Its protein product is CATRDRVDTGELFF.